Listed below are T cell receptor beta chains from one sample, sequenced in a study of blood T cell repertoires in COVID-19. Using immunoSEQ multiplex PCR, the repertoire was profiled, and TCRdb retains in-frame clones only, with some absent. The sample lists about 180,000 clones, around 83% occurring once. The sample taken for sequencing was peripheral blood. All receptors come from a woman between 65 and 79 years old with COVID-19, enrolled during active disease. CDR3s include the opening cysteine and the closing phenylalanine or tryptophan. Each record gives: CDR3 protein, CDR3 DNA, V gene, J gene, D gene, clone size. A D gene is named only where the DNA matches it firmly. Expanded clones get a size class; other rows say once, few or many, or leave the size out.

CDR3 protein: CASRADRTNTEAFF
CDR3 DNA: TGTGCCAGCAGGGCGGACAGGACGAACACTGAAGCTTTCTTT
V gene: TRBV6-4
J gene: TRBJ1-1
D gene: TRBD1
clone size: -

CDR3 protein: CASSYPGGSTDTQYF
CDR3 DNA: TGTGCCAGCAGTTACCCGGGGGGTAGCACAGATACGCAGTATTTT
V gene: TRBV6-2/TRBV6-3
J gene: TRBJ2-3
D gene: TRBD2
clone size: -

CDR3 protein: CASSYGQGKTGELFF
CDR3 DNA: TGTGCCAGCAGCTACGGACAGGGGAAGACCGGGGAGCTGTTTTTT
V gene: TRBV5-6
J gene: TRBJ2-2
D gene: TRBD1
clone size: -

CDR3 protein: CASSNLAGLSKEQFF
CDR3 DNA: TGTGCCAGCAGCAACTTAGCGGGGCTCAGTAAAGAGCAGTTCTTC
V gene: TRBV6-5
J gene: TRBJ2-1
D gene: TRBD2
clone size: -

CDR3 protein: CASSDRVREKLFF
CDR3 DNA: TGTGCCAGCTCAGACAGGGTTCGGGAAAAACTGTTTTTT
V gene: TRBV7-2
J gene: TRBJ1-4
D gene: TRBD1
clone size: -

CDR3 protein: CASSQGGRPGTGELFF
CDR3 DNA: TGTGCCAGCAGCCAAGGCGGGAGACCGGGCACCGGGGAGCTGTTTTTT
V gene: TRBV3-1/TRBV3-2
J gene: TRBJ2-2
D gene: TRBD2
clone size: few

CDR3 protein: CATSFAQGAPGGYTF
CDR3 DNA: TGTGCCACCTCCTTCGCTCAGGGGGCGCCAGGGGGCTACACCTTC
V gene: TRBV2
J gene: TRBJ1-2
D gene: TRBD1
clone size: -

CDR3 protein: CASSAEGLAGGLFF
CDR3 DNA: TGTGCCAGCAGTGCCGAAGGACTAGCGGGAGGACTGTTCTTC
V gene: TRBV2
J gene: TRBJ2-1
D gene: TRBD2
clone size: -

CDR3 protein: CASSKDPRGTDRRAFF
CDR3 DNA: TGTGCCAGTAGTAAGGACCCCCGAGGAACCGACAGGAGGGCTTTCTTT
V gene: TRBV19
J gene: TRBJ1-1
D gene: -
clone size: -

CDR3 protein: CSVRTGEGLLNEKLFF
CDR3 DNA: TGCAGCGTCCGGACAGGGGAGGGTTTACTTAATGAAAAACTGTTTTTT
V gene: TRBV29-1
J gene: TRBJ1-4
D gene: TRBD1
clone size: -

CDR3 protein: CASSYSTGVRTEAFF
CDR3 DNA: TGTGCCAGCAGTTACTCGACAGGAGTACGGACTGAAGCTTTCTTT
V gene: TRBV6-5
J gene: TRBJ1-1
D gene: -
clone size: -

CDR3 protein: CASKTTSGSNEKLFF
CDR3 DNA: TGTGCCAGCAAAACGACATCGGGGTCTAATGAAAAACTGTTTTTT
V gene: TRBV27
J gene: TRBJ1-4
D gene: -
clone size: few

CDR3 protein: CASSSHSGPYNEQFF
CDR3 DNA: TGTGCCAGCAGTTCCCATAGCGGACCCTACAATGAGCAGTTCTTC
V gene: TRBV28
J gene: TRBJ2-1
D gene: -
clone size: -

CDR3 protein: CASSSLPGQGSYGYTF
CDR3 DNA: TGTGCCAGCAGTTCCCTCCCGGGACAGGGCTCCTATGGCTACACCTTC
V gene: TRBV6-2/TRBV6-3
J gene: TRBJ1-2
D gene: TRBD1
clone size: many

CDR3 protein: CASSLALTLTGELFF
CDR3 DNA: TGCGCCAGCAGCTTAGCCCTCACCCTCACCGGGGAGCTGTTTTTT
V gene: TRBV5-1
J gene: TRBJ2-2
D gene: -
clone size: -

CDR3 protein: CASSSQGPRTGNTIYF
CDR3 DNA: TGTGCCAGCAGCTCTCAGGGGCCCAGGACTGGAAACACCATATATTTT
V gene: TRBV7-3
J gene: TRBJ1-3
D gene: -
clone size: -

CDR3 protein: CASSPWPQGDGYTF
CDR3 DNA: TGTGCCAGCTCACCATGGCCCCAAGGGGATGGCTACACCTTC
V gene: TRBV18
J gene: TRBJ1-2
D gene: -
clone size: -

CDR3 protein: CATEAGLAGVAIRNIQYF
CDR3 DNA: TGTGCCACGGAAGCGGGACTAGCGGGAGTTGCTATACGGAACATTCAGTACTTC
V gene: TRBV28
J gene: TRBJ2-4
D gene: TRBD2
clone size: -

CDR3 protein: CASSSDRGNQPQHF
CDR3 DNA: TGTGCCAGTAGTTCCGACAGGGGTAATCAGCCCCAGCATTTT
V gene: TRBV19
J gene: TRBJ1-5
D gene: TRBD1
clone size: -

CDR3 protein: CAWSSARVSGQYF
CDR3 DNA: TGTGCCTGGAGCTCGGCAAGGGTTAGCGGCCAGTACTTC
V gene: TRBV30
J gene: TRBJ2-4
D gene: -
clone size: -